One sample yielded the 14 T cell receptor beta chains listed below, sequenced in a study of OX40 agonist ivuxolimab in advanced cancers. TCRdb's copy holds only in-frame clones and misses some; the assay was immunoSEQ multiplex PCR. This sample yields roughly 90,000 clones, of which approximately 88% are seen a single time; about 1.3% belongs to the top ten. This specimen consisted of CD4+ or CD8+ T cells sorted from blood, obtained in a trial of the OX40 agonist ivuxolimab. These receptors all come from an adult with an advanced solid tumor such as melanoma, head and neck, liver or kidney cancer.

The V gene is TRBV5-4, the J gene TRBJ2-3; 8 bases line up with TRBD2. Germline V gene data show CDR1 as SGHNT and CDR2 as YYREEE (reference sequence). J was trimmed by 0 bases and V by 4 bases; bases with no gene match: 4. CDR3 size: 15 residues. CDR3 sequence reads: CASSPTSASTDTQYF. Written as DNA, the CDR3 is TGTGCCAGCAGCCCGACTAGCGCGAGCACAGATACGCAGTATTTT.

This clone has a single count. This rearrangement joins TRBV20-1 to TRBJ1-2, with D unclear. The germline V and J ends were trimmed by 6 bases and 8 bases, with 13 bases remaining between them. Germline V gene sequence: CDR1 DFQATT, CDR2 SNEGSKA (reference sequence). The CDR3 spans 11 residues. The CDR3: CSARPQQGYTF. The CDR3 DNA reads TGCAGTGCCCGCCCCCAACAGGGCTACACCTTC.

This clone was found once. The V and J genes are TRBV7-9 and TRBJ2-1; perhaps TRBD2 as D (5 bases). V lost 1 base and J lost 5, with 6 bases in between. CDR1 is SEHNR, CDR2 FQNEAQ, per germline (reference sequence). The length of the CDR3 is 13 residues. DNA of the CDR3: TGTGCCAGCAGCTTAGGACTAAACAATGAGCAGTTCTTC. It codes for CASSLGLNNEQFF. The complete variable domain, with remaining parts taken from reference TRBV7-9 and TRBJ2-1, reads DTGVSQNPRHKITKRGQNVTFRCDPISEHNRLYWYRQTLGQGPEFLTYFQNEAQLEKSRLLSDRFSAERPKGSFSTLEIQRTEQGDSAMYLCASSLGLNNEQFFGPGTRLTVL.

The gene calls are TRBV29-1 and TRBJ1-1; 7 bases are a match to TRBD1. The CDR3 extends over 13 amino acids. V gave up 5 bases and J gave up 5 bases; unmatched junction bases: 8. The germline gives CDR1 SQVTM, CDR2 ANQGSEA. CDR3 loop: CSVQGGDSTEAFF. DNA for the CDR3: TGCAGCGTTCAGGGCGGGGACAGTACTGAAGCTTTCTTT.

This sequence joins TRBV19 and TRBJ2-3; D possibly uses TRBD1 or TRBD2 (6 bases each). The CDR3 spans 16 residues. V was shortened by 6 bases and J by 1 base, with 17 bases between the two germline ends. In germline, CDR1 is LNHDA, CDR2 SQIVND (reference sequence). DNA for the CDR3: TGTGCCAGTAGACGCAACCGGGGGCAGGGCACAGATACGCAGTATTTT. It is translated as CASRRNRGQGTDTQYF.

About this clone: Germline and junction disagree at one end, which may indicate a read error. The J gene is TRBJ1-6, the V gene TRBV4-1, with no clear D. The CDR3 extends over 17 amino acids. CDR1 and CDR2 (germline): MGHRA, YSYEKL. CDR3 loop: CASSQDPGMSYNSPLHF. CDR3 nucleotide sequence: TGCGCCAGCAGCCAAGATCCGGGGATGAGCTATAATTCGCCCCTCCACTTT.

The chain combines TRBV9 with TRBJ2-1, with D tentatively TRBD1 (5 bases). Germline CDR1 and CDR2: SGDLS and YYNGEE. The CDR3 length is 13 residues. V dropped 1 base and J dropped 5 bases, with 7 bases sitting between them. The CDR3 spells CASSVQGNNEQFF. CDR3 DNA: TGTGCCAGCAGCGTACAGGGAAACAATGAGCAGTTCTTC. The full variable domain, with the rest looked up from reference TRBV9 and TRBJ2-1, is DSGVTQTPKHLITATGQRVTLRCSPRSGDLSVYWYQQSLDQGLQFLIQYYNGEERAKGNILERFSAQQFPDLHSELNLSSLELGDSALYFCASSVQGNNEQFFGPGTRLTVL.

This chain links TRBV7-2 with TRBJ2-1; the D gene is possibly TRBD1 (5 bases). This CDR3 region has 19 residues. Germline V gene lookup returns CDR1 SGHTA and CDR2 FQGNSA. V lost 0 bases and J 6 bases, leaving 24 bases between the germline ends. The CDR3 DNA is TGTGCCAGCAGCTTAGCAAGGGGTTCGGTCCGAGCGTCTTCCAATGAGCAGTTCTTC. Translated: CASSLARGSVRASSNEQFF.

This clone was seen more than once but under ten times. This chain connects TRBV9 to TRBJ1-3; 7 bases are a match to TRBD1. V was clipped by 3 bases and J by 4 bases; unmatched bases: 4. This CDR3 spans 14 amino acids. The germline gives CDR1 SGDLS, CDR2 YYNGEE. The CDR3 protein is CASSAGTVGNTIYF. The CDR3 bases are TGTGCCAGCAGCGCTGGGACAGTCGGAAACACCATATATTTT.

For the CDR3, the DNA is TGTGCCAGCAGCGCCTCCGGGACAGGTTTTAATTCGCGGGGCTACACCTTC. This gives the protein CASSASGTGFNSRGYTF. The chain links TRBV9 to TRBJ1-2, with 8 nucleotides matching TRBD1. The CDR3 has 17 amino acids. The V and J ends lost 3 bases and 8 bases, in that order; junction bases with no gene match: 18. Germline lookup yields CDR1 SGDLS and CDR2 YYNGEE.

The V gene is TRBV11-3, the J gene TRBJ2-3, with unresolved D. Trimming left V 1 base short and J 0 bases short, with 5 bases between. Germline CDR1 SGHNT, CDR2 YENEEA. The CDR3 totals 14 residues. Here the CDR3 reads CASSLGRSTDTQYF. The CDR3 DNA is TGTGCCAGCAGCTTAGGCCGAAGCACAGATACGCAGTATTTT.

This chain uses TRBV27 with TRBJ2-7; D is undetermined. The V gene lost 4 bases and the J gene lost 1 base, with 20 bases spanning the gap. There are 17 residues in the CDR3. Looked up from germline, CDR1 is MNHEY and CDR2 is SMNVEV (reference sequence). In nucleotides, the CDR3 is TGTGCCAGCAGTTCTCGGGCAACCGGCTACGGTTCCTACGAGCAGTACTTC. This gives the protein CASSSRATGYGSYEQYF.

The chain uses TRBV19 and TRBJ2-7; TRBD1 aligns across 10 bases. CDR3 length: 14 amino acids. Losses at the gene ends were 3 bases for V and 4 bases for J; bases not matched to a gene: 3. Per the germline V gene, CDR1 is LNHDA and CDR2 is SQIVND (reference sequence). The CDR3 DNA reads TGTGCCAGTAGTATGGACAGGGGGAATTACGAGCAGTACTTC. It specifies CASSMDRGNYEQYF.

This chain links TRBV7-6 with TRBJ1-1, with TRBD1 matching 7 bases. CDR1 is SGHVS and CDR2 is FNYEAQ in the germline V gene. V was pared by 4 bases and J by 4 bases, with 3 bases of the junction left unmatched. This CDR3 contains 13 residues. In DNA, the CDR3 is TGTGCCAGCAGCTCACAGGGGATCACTGAAGCTTTCTTT. Protein: CASSSQGITEAFF.